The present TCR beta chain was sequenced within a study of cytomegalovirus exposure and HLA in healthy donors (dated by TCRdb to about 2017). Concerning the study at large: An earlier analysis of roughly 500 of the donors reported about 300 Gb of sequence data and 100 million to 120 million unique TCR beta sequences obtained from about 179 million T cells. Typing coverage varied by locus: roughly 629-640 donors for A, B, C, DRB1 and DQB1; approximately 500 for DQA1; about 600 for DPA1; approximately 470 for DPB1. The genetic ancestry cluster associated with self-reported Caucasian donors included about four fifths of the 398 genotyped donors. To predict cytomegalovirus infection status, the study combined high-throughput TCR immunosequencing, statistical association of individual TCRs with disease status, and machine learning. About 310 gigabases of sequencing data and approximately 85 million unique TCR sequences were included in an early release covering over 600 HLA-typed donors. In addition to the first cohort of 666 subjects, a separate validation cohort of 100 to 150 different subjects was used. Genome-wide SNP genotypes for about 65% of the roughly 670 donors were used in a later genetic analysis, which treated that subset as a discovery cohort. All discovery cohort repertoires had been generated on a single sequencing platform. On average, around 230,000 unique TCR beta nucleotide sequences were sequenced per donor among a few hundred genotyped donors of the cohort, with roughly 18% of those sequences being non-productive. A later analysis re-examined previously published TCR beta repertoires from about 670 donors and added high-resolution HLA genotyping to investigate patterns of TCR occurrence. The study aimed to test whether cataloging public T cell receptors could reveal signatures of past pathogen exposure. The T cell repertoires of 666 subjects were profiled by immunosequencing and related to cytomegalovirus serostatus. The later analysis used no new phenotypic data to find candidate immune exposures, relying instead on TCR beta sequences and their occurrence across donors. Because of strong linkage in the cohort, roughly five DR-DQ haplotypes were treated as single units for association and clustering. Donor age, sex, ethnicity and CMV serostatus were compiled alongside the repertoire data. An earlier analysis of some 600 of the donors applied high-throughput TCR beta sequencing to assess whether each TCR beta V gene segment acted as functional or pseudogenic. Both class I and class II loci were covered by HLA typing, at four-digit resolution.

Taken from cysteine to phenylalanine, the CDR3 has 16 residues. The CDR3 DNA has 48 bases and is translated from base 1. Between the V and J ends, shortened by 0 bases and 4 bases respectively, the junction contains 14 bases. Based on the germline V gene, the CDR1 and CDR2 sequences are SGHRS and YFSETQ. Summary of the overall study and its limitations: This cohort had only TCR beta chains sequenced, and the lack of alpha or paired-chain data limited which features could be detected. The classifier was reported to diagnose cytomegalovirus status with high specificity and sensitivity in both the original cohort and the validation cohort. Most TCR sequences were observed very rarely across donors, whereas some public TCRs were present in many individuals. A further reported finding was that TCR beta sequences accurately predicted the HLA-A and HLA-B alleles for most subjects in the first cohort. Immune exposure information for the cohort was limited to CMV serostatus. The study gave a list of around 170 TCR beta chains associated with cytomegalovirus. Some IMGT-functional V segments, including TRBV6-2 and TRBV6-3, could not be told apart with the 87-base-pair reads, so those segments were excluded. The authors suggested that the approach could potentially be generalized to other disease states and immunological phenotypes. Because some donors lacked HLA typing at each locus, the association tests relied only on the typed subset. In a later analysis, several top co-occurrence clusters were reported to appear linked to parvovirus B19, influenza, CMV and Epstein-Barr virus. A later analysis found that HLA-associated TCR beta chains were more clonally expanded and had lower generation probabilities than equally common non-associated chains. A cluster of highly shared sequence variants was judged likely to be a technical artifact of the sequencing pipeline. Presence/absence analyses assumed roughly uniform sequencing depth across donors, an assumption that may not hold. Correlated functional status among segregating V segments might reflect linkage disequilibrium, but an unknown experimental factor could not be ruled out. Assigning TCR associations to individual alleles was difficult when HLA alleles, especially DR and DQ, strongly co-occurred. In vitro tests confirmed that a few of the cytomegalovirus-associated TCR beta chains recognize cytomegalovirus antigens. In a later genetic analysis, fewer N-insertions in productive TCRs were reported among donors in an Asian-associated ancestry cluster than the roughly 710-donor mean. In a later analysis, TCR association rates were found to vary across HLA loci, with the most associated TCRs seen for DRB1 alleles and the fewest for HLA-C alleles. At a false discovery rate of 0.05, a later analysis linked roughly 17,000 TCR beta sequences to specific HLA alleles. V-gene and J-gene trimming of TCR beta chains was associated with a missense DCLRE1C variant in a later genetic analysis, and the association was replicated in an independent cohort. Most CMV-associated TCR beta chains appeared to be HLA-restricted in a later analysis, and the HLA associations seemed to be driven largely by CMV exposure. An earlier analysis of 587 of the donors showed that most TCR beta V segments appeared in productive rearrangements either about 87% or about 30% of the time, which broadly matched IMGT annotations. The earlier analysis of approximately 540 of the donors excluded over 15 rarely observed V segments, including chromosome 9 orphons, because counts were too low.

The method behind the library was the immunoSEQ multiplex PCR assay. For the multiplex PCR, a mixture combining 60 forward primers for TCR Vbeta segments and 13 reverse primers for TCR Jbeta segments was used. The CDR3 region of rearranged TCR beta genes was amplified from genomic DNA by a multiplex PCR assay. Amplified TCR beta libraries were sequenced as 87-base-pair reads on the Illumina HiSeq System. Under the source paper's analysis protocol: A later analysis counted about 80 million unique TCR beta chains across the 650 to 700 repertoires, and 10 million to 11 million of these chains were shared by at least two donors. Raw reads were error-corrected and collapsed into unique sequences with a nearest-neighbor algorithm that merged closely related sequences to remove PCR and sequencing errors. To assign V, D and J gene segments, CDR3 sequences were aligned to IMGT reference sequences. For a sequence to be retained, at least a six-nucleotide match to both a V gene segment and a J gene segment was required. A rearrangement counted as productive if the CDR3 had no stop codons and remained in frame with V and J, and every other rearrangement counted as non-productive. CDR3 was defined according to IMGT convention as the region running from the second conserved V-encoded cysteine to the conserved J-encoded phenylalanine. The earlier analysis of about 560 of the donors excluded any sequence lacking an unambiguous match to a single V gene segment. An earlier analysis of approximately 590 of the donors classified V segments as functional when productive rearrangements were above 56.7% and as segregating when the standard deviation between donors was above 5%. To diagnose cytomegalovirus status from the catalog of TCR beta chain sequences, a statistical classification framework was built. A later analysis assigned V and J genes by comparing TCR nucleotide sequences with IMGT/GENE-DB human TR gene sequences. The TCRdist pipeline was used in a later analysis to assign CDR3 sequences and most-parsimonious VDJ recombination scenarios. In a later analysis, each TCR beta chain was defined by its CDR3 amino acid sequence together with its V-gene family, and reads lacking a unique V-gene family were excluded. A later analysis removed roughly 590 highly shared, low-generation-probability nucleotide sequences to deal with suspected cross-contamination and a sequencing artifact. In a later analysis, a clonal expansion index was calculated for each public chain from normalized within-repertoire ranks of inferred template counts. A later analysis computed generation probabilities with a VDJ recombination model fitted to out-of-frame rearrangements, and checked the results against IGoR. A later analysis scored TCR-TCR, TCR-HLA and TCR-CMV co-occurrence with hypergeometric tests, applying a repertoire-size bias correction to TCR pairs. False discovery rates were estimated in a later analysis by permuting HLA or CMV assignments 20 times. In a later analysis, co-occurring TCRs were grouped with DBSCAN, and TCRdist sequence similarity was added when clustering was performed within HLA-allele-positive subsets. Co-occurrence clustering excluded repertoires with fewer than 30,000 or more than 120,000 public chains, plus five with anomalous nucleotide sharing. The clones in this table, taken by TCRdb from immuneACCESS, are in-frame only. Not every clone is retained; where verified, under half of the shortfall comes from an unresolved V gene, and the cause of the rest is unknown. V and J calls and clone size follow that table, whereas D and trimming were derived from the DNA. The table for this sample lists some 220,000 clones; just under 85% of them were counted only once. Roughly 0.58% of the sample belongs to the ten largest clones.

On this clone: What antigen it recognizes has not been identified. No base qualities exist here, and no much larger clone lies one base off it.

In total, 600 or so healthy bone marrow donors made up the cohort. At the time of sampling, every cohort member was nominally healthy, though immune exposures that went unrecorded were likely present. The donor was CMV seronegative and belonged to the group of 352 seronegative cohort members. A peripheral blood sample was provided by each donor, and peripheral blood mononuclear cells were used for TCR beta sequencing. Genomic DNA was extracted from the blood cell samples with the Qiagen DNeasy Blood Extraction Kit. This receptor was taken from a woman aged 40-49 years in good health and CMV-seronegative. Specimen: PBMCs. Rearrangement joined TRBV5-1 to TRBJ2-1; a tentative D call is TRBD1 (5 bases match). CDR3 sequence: CASSLAEQVGYNEQFF. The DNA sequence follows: TGCGCCAGCAGCTTGGCCGAACAGGTGGGGTACAATGAGCAGTTCTTC.